This T cell receptor (beta chain) derives from a study of shared clonotypes between healthy human individuals. The data were produced by immunoSEQ multiplex PCR, yet TCRdb's version contains in-frame clones alone and is incomplete. The table records some 2,100,000 clones, around 95% of them present only once. Division of CD4+ cells produced a CD45RA+ naive subset and a CD45RA-negative memory subset. A word on this clone: Antigen: not known.

Overall study results and limits: A limitation of the genetic and exposure-history diversity represented arose from few donors.

The CDR3 covers 14 residues. V shed 4 bases, J shed 3 bases, and the junction held 6 bases outside the gene matches. In germline, CDR1 is SGHRS, CDR2 YFSETQ. This rearrangement joins TRBV5-1 to TRBJ2-7, with 8 bases matching TRBD2. Sequencing was carried out using naive CD4+ T cells sorted from blood. Subset in this sample: CD45RA+ positively selected. The clonotype originates from a man younger than 30 in good health. In DNA form, the CDR3 reads TGCGCCAGCAGCCCGGGGGGGCTGAACTACGAGCAGTACTTC. This sequence encodes CASSPGGLNYEQYF.